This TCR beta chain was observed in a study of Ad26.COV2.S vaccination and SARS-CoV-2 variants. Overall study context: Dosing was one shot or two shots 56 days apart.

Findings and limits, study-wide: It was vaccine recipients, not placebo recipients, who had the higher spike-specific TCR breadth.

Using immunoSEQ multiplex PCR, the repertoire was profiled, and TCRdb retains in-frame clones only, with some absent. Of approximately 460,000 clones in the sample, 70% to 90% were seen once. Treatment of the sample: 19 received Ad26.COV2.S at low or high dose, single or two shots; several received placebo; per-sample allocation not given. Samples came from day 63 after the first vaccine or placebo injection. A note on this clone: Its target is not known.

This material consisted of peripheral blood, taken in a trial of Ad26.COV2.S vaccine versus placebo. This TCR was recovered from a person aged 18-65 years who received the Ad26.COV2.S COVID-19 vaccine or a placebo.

CDR3 amino acids: CASHRVANTEAFF. The CDR3 bases are TGTGCCAGTCACAGGGTGGCGAACACTGAAGCTTTCTTT. The chain links TRBV28 to TRBJ1-1; weak D call: TRBD1 (6 bases). Per the germline V gene, CDR1 is MDHEN and CDR2 is SYDVKM. The CDR3 consists of 13 residues. Trimming removed 9 bases from V and 1 base from J, with 12 bases in between.